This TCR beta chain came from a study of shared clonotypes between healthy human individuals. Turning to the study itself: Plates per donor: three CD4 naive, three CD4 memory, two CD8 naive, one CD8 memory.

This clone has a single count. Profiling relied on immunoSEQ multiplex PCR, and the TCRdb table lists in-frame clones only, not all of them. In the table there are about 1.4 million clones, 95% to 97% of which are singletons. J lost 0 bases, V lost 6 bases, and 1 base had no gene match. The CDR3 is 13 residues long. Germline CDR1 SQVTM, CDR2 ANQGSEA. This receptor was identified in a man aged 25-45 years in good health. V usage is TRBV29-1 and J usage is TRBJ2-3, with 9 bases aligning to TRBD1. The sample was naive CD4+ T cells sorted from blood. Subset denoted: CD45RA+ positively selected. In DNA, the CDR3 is TGCAGCGTACAGGGGGCGAGCACAGATACGCAGTATTTT. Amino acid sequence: CSVQGASTDTQYF.